These 14 T cell receptor beta chains originate from one sample sequenced in a study of blood T cell repertoires in COVID-19. TCRdb keeps only in-frame clones here, not all; method: immunoSEQ multiplex PCR. The sample consists of 220,000 or so clones, 85% to 90% of them appearing once. The sample consisted of PBMCs or T cells enriched from blood (not recorded which). The receptors here all came from a woman between 50 and 59 years old with acute COVID-19.

The chain is built from TRBV6-2 or TRBV6-3 and TRBJ2-7; weak D call: TRBD1 (5 bases). The CDR3 is 13 residues long. The germline gives CDR1 MNHEY, CDR2 SVGEGT. The V and J ends lost 5 bases and 4 bases respectively, with 12 bases between them. The CDR3 DNA follows: TGTGCCAGCAGTAAGCAGACAGCTTACGAGCAGTACTTC. Translating it yields CASSKQTAYEQYF.

This clone was found once. The chain employs TRBV18 and TRBJ1-1; a weak D match, TRBD1 (5 bases). The CDR3 totals 15 residues. Germline V gene sequence: CDR1 KGHSH, CDR2 LQKENI. V lost 3 bases to trimming and J lost 1 base, with 12 bases between them. The CDR3 DNA is TGTGCCAGCTCACCGACGTGGGGCAGGAACACTGAAGCTTTCTTT. Its protein is CASSPTWGRNTEAFF.

The chain links TRBV5-1 to TRBJ2-5; possible D gene TRBD1, 6 bases. This CDR3 is built from 16 residues. Trimming cost V 0 bases and J 4 bases, with 16 bases left between them. Germline lookup yields CDR1 SGHRS and CDR2 YFSETQ. CDR3 residues: CASSLGAGVIGETQYF. The CDR3 DNA follows: TGCGCCAGCAGCTTGGGAGCAGGGGTCATTGGAGAGACCCAGTACTTC.

The CDR3 DNA reads as TGTGCCAGCAGCCCTACTAGCGGCAATGAGCAGTTCTTC. It translates to CASSPTSGNEQFF. The chain uses TRBV7-3 and TRBJ2-1; 8 bases map to TRBD2. V was pared by 5 bases and J by 6 bases, with 3 bases of the junction left unmatched. Germline V gene sequence: CDR1 SGHTA, CDR2 FQGTGA. This CDR3 contains 13 residues.

The chain joins TRBV5-6 to TRBJ2-5, with 8 nucleotides matching TRBD1. The trim removed 4 bases at V and 5 bases at J, leaving 10 bases unmatched. Germline lookup yields CDR1 SGHDT and CDR2 YYEEEE. The CDR3 contains 15 residues. Here the CDR3 reads CASSPPGQGGETQYF. In DNA, the CDR3 is TGTGCCAGCAGCCCCCCCGGACAGGGCGGGGAGACCCAGTACTTC.

V usage is TRBV5-5 and J usage is TRBJ1-2, with D perhaps matching TRBD1 (6 bases). The CDR3 totals 15 residues. Trimming pared 4 bases from V and 3 bases from J, leaving 16 bases between. Germline V CDR1 and CDR2: SGHKS, YYEKEE (reference sequence). Here the CDR3 DNA reads TGTGCCAGCAGCCCCTTTAGGGACAAAGACTATGGCTACACCTTC. Translating it yields CASSPFRDKDYGYTF.

The chain couples TRBV28 to TRBJ2-3, with 8 nucleotides matching TRBD2. The CDR3 has 15 amino acids. Germline CDR1 is MDHEN and CDR2 is SYDVKM. The trim removed 5 bases at V and 2 bases at J, leaving 6 bases unmatched. CDR3 residues: CASSNRGGYTDTQYF. For the CDR3, the DNA is TGTGCCAGCAGTAACCGGGGGGGATACACAGATACGCAGTATTTT.

The CDR3 spells CASSPPQRQFF. DNA for the CDR3: TGCGCCAGCAGCCCGCCCCAGCGGCAGTTCTTC. This chain joins TRBV4-1 and TRBJ2-1, with D unresolved. The V end was cut by 4 bases, the J end by 12 bases, with 10 bases between. Germline CDR1 is MGHRA and CDR2 is YSYEKL. CDR3 length: 11 residues.

The rearrangement uses TRBV6-2 or TRBV6-3 and TRBJ1-2; D gene ambiguous. Germline V gives CDR1 MNHEY, CDR2 SVGEGT. This CDR3 is built from 13 residues. V lost 2 bases and J 4 bases, leaving 8 bases between the germline ends. Here the CDR3 reads CASSYDWSYGYTF. The CDR3 DNA reads TGTGCCAGCAGTTACGACTGGAGCTATGGCTACACCTTC.

V gene TRBV18 combines with J gene TRBJ1-1; the D is unclear. This CDR3 comprises 15 residues. V shed 5 bases and J shed 7 bases, with 20 bases lying between them. CDR1 and CDR2 (germline): KGHSH, LQKENI. The CDR3 region is CASSSSRGSVVEAFF. The CDR3 nucleotides read TGTGCCAGCTCATCCTCGCGGGGTTCCGTCGTTGAAGCTTTCTTT.

The chain combines TRBV28 with TRBJ1-5, with 8 nucleotides matching TRBD1. The V gene end was trimmed by 7 bases and the J gene end by 1 base; junction bases not matched to a gene: 6. CDR3 length equals 15 residues. Germline CDR1 and CDR2: MDHEN and SYDVKM. This chain's CDR3 is CASTQGQVSNQPQHF. CDR3 nucleotides: TGTGCCAGCACCCAGGGACAGGTGAGCAATCAGCCCCAGCATTTT.

J is TRBJ2-6 and V is TRBV7-6, with D possibly TRBD2 on 6 matching bases. The CDR3 consists of 20 residues. Trimming took off 6 bases at V and 0 bases at J, with 24 bases between the two ends. In germline, CDR1 is SGHVS, CDR2 FNYEAQ. CDR3 DNA: TGTGCCAGCAGGACTAGATCCGAGGCTGCACAAGACTCTGGGGCCAACGTCCTGACTTTC. Amino acid sequence: CASRTRSEAAQDSGANVLTF.

This clone was found once. The rearrangement joins TRBV6-6 to TRBJ1-3; no reliable D call. Germline V gene data show CDR1 as MNHNY and CDR2 as SVGAGI (reference sequence). Trimming removed 6 bases at V and 4 bases at J, with 16 bases between. This CDR3 spans 15 amino acids. The CDR3, as DNA: TGTGCCAGCAGGCCCGGGGATTGGGCCGGAAACACCATATATTTT. It yields the protein CASRPGDWAGNTIYF.

This clone has a single count. The chain uses TRBV27 and TRBJ2-7; the D is unclear. The CDR3 has 13 amino acids. Per germline, CDR1 MNHEY and CDR2 SMNVEV (reference sequence). V lost 3 bases, J lost 0 bases, and 6 bases lay in between. CDR3 in amino acids: CASSLGYSYEQYF. DNA of the CDR3: TGTGCCAGCAGTTTGGGCTACTCCTACGAGCAGTACTTC.